The clone carrying this TCR beta chain was recorded only once. The antigen is unknown. The CDR3 loop spans 14 amino acids. Germline CDR1 is SGHDT and CDR2 is YYEEEE. With V trimmed by 4 bases and J by 6 bases, 7 bases remained unmatched. The data were taken from a study of early stage breast cancer tumors. The overall study: Most invasive tumors, about 70% of the 16, were ER+/PR+/HER2-. Among some 12 ER+/PR+/HER2- tumors, eight were ductal, four lobular.

Study results and limitations: Tumors had roughly 2.5-fold higher T cell density than normal breast.

The table came from immunoSEQ multiplex PCR; TCRdb's copy has only in-frame clones and leaves some out. The sample shows roughly 30,000 clones, roughly 81% of them seen only once. Source material: blood. J is TRBJ1-1 and V is TRBV5-6; TRBD1 matches at 9 bases. The sequence came from a person between 45 and 65 years old with breast cancer. CDR3 coding DNA: TGTGCCAGCAGCGGGGGACAGGGTTTCGCTGAAGCTTTCTTT. Its protein product is CASSGGQGFAEAFF.